This entry describes one T cell receptor beta chain. Antigen unknown. This entry belongs to a study of cytomegalovirus exposure and HLA in healthy donors. At the level of the study: The 100 to 150 validation repertoires used the same platform as the roughly 670 first-cohort repertoires, a later analysis reported.

Produced via immunoSEQ multiplex PCR; TCRdb's table is partial and in-frame only. The table has approximately 270,000 clones, approximately 83% seen once; the top ten hold 0.9% to 1.1%. Study conclusions and caveats: Reported results showed that the classifier diagnosed cytomegalovirus status with high specificity and sensitivity. Many donors carried some public TCRs, although rarity characterized most TCR sequences.

The CDR3 runs to 14 residues. The J segment lost 4 bases and the V segment lost 0 bases, leaving 4 bases of the junction unmatched. Per germline, CDR1 SGDLS and CDR2 YYNGEE. This clonotype originated in a woman aged 18-29 years in good health and CMV-seronegative. Source material: PBMCs. The chain joins TRBV9 to TRBJ2-7; 7 positions agree with TRBD2. As DNA, the CDR3 is TGTGCCAGCAGCGTAGACACGGGAGGATACGAGCAGTACTTC. Encoded protein: CASSVDTGGYEQYF.